The following is a T cell receptor beta chain sequence with its context. Per the original methods: Quantification of nucleated cells was approximated via reference gene primer amplification. Data came from immunoSEQ multiplex PCR; TCRdb stores just in-frame clones and leaves some out. V, J and clone size were drawn from that table, and D and trimming were deduced from the DNA. The sample has fewer than 350,000 clones, approximately 90% seen once; the top ten hold approximately 9.3%. This specimen comes from a study of blood T cell repertoires in COVID-19. As for the study in general: There were acute and convalescent COVID-19 samples, and they came from the United States, Italy and Spain. Sample material is recorded as cDNA or gDNA derived from T cells, B-cell-depleted T cells, or PBMCs.

Seattle's enrolled individuals joined amid active infection and were then monitored longitudinally. The CDR3 is made up of 14 amino acids. Germline V lookup: CDR1 SGDLS, CDR2 YYNGEE. V lost 3 bases, J lost 8 bases, and 4 bases stayed unmatched. Sequencing was done on a sample of peripheral blood. The sequence was obtained from a man aged 25 to 45 with COVID-19, enrolled during active disease. This sequence joins TRBV9 and TRBJ1-4, with TRBD1 identical over 10 bases. CDR3 coding DNA: TGTGCCAGCAGCGGGGGACAGGGGTACGAAAAACTGTTTTTT. It encodes CASSGGQGYEKLFF.